This T cell receptor beta chain was profiled in a study of blood T cells in healthy people across ages. Whole-study findings and limits: The recorded TCR beta diversity per million T cells decreased in a roughly linear manner with age.

This clonotype was recorded a few times. Its antigen is still unknown. Trimming took 1 base from V and 5 from J, leaving 9 bases between them. Per germline, CDR1 SGHDN and CDR2 FVKESK. The CDR3 sequence is 13 residues long. The authors ran a second PCR of about 7 to 12 cycles using a sample-barcoded 5' primer and a J-beta primer mix. TCRdb redid the calling of the 5' RACE reads with MiXCR, one entry per CDR3 protein. The sample lists some 320,000 distinct CDR3 sequences; roughly 27% were seen once. Sequenced material: blood. The clonotype comes from a woman aged 70 to 79 in good health. The chain has TRBV14 and TRBJ2-7; D perhaps matches TRBD1 (5 bases). The CDR3 loop reads CASSQVRVHEQYF. CDR3 sequence (DNA): TGTGCCAGCAGCCAAGTCAGGGTCCACGAGCAGTACTTC.